This T cell receptor (beta chain) was observed in a study of blood T cells in healthy people across ages. Study-wide results and limits: Higher diversity, along with more naive CD4+ cells, distinguished long-lived donors from aged donors.

CDR3 size: 15 residues. Germline lookup yields CDR1 LNHDA and CDR2 SQIVND (reference sequence). This clonotype was recorded many times. Its antigen is undetermined. An end of the junction does not agree with germline; a read error may underlie this. Then a second PCR, running about 6 to 11 cycles, was carried out with a sample-barcoded 5' primer and a J-beta primer mix. TCRdb re-derived calls from the 5' RACE reads in MiXCR, one entry per CDR3 protein. The sample lists about 650,000 distinct CDR3 sequences, about 32% occurring once. V and J are TRBV19 and TRBJ2-1; 10 bases map to TRBD1. The TCR sequence derives from a woman at least 80 years old in good health. The sequenced sample was blood. CDR3 region: CASSPGTGVYNEQFF. The CDR3 coding sequence is TGCGCCAGCAGCCCGGGGACAGGGGTCTACAATGAGCAGTTCTTC.